This entry features one T cell receptor beta chain sequence. The germline CDR1 and CDR2 sequences are SEHNR and FQNEAQ (reference sequence). This CDR3 comprises 12 residues. V lost 5 bases to trimming and J lost 1 base, with 5 bases between them. Expressed TCRB transcripts were sequenced because the entire RNA isolate underwent reverse transcription. Repertoires were generated with immunoSEQ multiplex PCR, while TCRdb's copy carries only in-frame clones and drops some. Among some 220,000 clones listed, under 13% were seen once. The data derive from a study of beta chain features in type 1 diabetes. The origin of this receptor is a man in his late teens or twenties in good health. This rearrangement joins TRBV7-9 to TRBJ2-5; D remains ambiguous. The material sequenced was central memory CD4+ T cells from blood. The CDR3: CASSITQETQYF. The CDR3 DNA follows: TGTGCCAGCAGCATCACCCAAGAGACCCAGTACTTC.